This entry lists 28 T cell receptor beta chains sequenced from one sample in a study of blood T cells in healthy people across ages (dated by TCRdb to between 2015 and 2017). The method behind the library was 5' RACE. For sequencing, an Illumina HiSeq 2500 was employed. The second PCR ran for roughly 7 to 12 cycles and used a J-beta primer mix along with a sample-barcoded 5' primer. TCRdb passed the public sequencing reads through fastp at Q25 and MiXCR, retaining productive beta sequences. Each CDR3 protein gets just one entry, which takes the most common genes and DNA from the rows behind it. This sample lists 1.5 million to 1.9 million distinct CDR3 sequences; around 40% were detected once. The ten largest make up about 4% of the sample. What was sequenced was blood. Receptors originate from a young woman in good health.

This clonotype was observed a handful of times. The chain employs TRBV6-6 and TRBJ2-1; 7 bases align to TRBD1. CDR1 is MNHNY, CDR2 SVGAGI, per germline (reference sequence). The CDR3 is 13 residues long. V lost 10 bases to trimming and J lost 6 bases; unmatched junction nucleotides: 9. Here the CDR3 DNA reads TGTGCCACAGCGACAGGGACGATCAATGAGCAGTTCTTC. It codes for CATATGTINEQFF.

The chain links TRBV9 to TRBJ2-1, with D unresolved. V lost 0 bases and J lost 2, with 15 bases in between. CDR1 and CDR2 (germline): SGDLS, YYNGEE. CDR3 size: 17 residues. CDR3 DNA: TGTGCCAGCAGCGTAGGAGTTGGGCCAACCCCCTACAATGAGCAGTTCTTC. It translates to CASSVGVGPTPYNEQFF. Full variable domain (rest looked up from reference TRBV9 and TRBJ2-1): DSGVTQTPKHLITATGQRVTLRCSPRSGDLSVYWYQQSLDQGLQFLIQYYNGEERAKGNILERFSAQQFPDLHSELNLSSLELGDSALYFCASSVGVGPTPYNEQFFGPGTRLTVL.

This clonotype was seen more than once but under ten times. The V and J genes are TRBV14 and TRBJ2-4; 9 bases map to TRBD2. The J call may be in error: the DNA end matches TRBJ2-7 better. The CDR3 consists of 14 residues. CDR1 is SGHDN and CDR2 is FVKESK in the germline V gene. The CDR3 bases are TGTGCCAGCAGCCAAGAGTTGCGGGAGGGCGAGCAGTACTTC. This codes for CASSQELREGEQYF.

This clonotype came up a few times. The CDR3 protein is CASSHRDSSYNEQYF. The CDR3 region has the DNA TGTGCCAGCAGTCATCGGGACTCTTCCTACAATGAGCAGTACTTC. The V call is TRBV27, the J call TRBJ2-1, with D possibly matching TRBD2 (6 bases). The J call could be wrong; TRBJ2-7 is a better fit for the DNA end. Germline V gene lookup returns CDR1 MNHEY and CDR2 SMNVEV (reference sequence). The length of the CDR3 is 15 residues.

V gene TRBV12-3 or TRBV12-4 combines with J gene TRBJ2-7; perhaps D is TRBD1 or TRBD2 (5 bases each). Trimming left V 5 bases short and J 6 bases short, with 14 bases between. CDR3 length: 13 residues. The CDR3 DNA is TGTGCCAGCAGTCGAGATGAGGGACGCGAGCAGTACTTC. This sequence encodes CASSRDEGREQYF.

This clonotype was counted between two and nine times. The chain links TRBV9 to TRBJ2-1; possible D gene TRBD1, 6 bases. Germline assignment: CDR1 SGDLS and CDR2 YYNGEE. The CDR3 covers 14 residues. V was trimmed by 0 bases and J by 4 bases, leaving 8 bases between them. The chain's CDR3 is CASSVGTEYNEQFF. The CDR3 DNA reads as TGTGCCAGCAGCGTAGGGACAGAATACAATGAGCAGTTCTTC. Complete variable domain (other parts from reference TRBV9 and TRBJ2-1): DSGVTQTPKHLITATGQRVTLRCSPRSGDLSVYWYQQSLDQGLQFLIQYYNGEERAKGNILERFSAQQFPDLHSELNLSSLELGDSALYFCASSVGTEYNEQFFGPGTRLTVL.

J is TRBJ2-5 and V is TRBV20-1; the match to TRBD2 covers 11 bases. The J call may be wrong; the DNA end is better matched by TRBJ2-7. CDR1 and CDR2 from the germline V gene are DFQATT and SNEGSKA (reference sequence). The CDR3 runs to 18 residues. This CDR3 reads CSARDILAGDRRTYEQYF. In DNA form, the CDR3 reads TGCAGTGCTAGAGATATACTAGCGGGGGACAGAAGGACCTACGAGCAGTACTTC.

The genes are TRBV12-3 or TRBV12-4 and TRBJ1-6, with D possibly being TRBD1 (5 bases). The CDR3 contains 15 residues. Deletions cut 5 bases from V and 7 bases from J, with 15 bases between. The DNA for the CDR3 is TGTGCCAGCAGTCCCCGGGGCAACGGGAATTCACCCCTCCACTTT. It translates to CASSPRGNGNSPLHF.

The V gene is TRBV9, the J gene TRBJ2-1; the D gene is possibly TRBD1 (6 bases). Germline values: CDR1 SGDLS, CDR2 YYNGEE. The CDR3 is made up of 13 amino acids. V was shortened by 4 bases and J by 10 bases, with 15 bases between the two germline ends. DNA of the CDR3: TGTGCCAGCAGCCTTATCTCAGGGGCAGAGCAGTTCTTC. Its protein is CASSLISGAEQFF.

This sequence joins TRBV7-9 and TRBJ2-1; D not certain. The CDR3 is made up of 12 amino acids. Looked up from germline, CDR1 is SEHNR and CDR2 is FQNEAQ (reference sequence). Trimming cost V 5 bases and J 13 bases, with 15 bases left between them. CDR3 protein: CASSQLSTEQFF. For the CDR3, the DNA is TGTGCCAGCAGCCAATTAAGTACGGAACAGTTCTTC.

This clonotype turned up a few times. V usage is TRBV20-1 and J usage is TRBJ2-1, with a weak D call TRBD1 (6 bases). V was trimmed by 6 bases and J by 0 bases, leaving 15 bases between them. The CDR3 contains 15 residues. Germline CDR1 and CDR2: DFQATT and SNEGSKA (reference sequence). The chain's CDR3 is CSASGTRSSYNEQFF. DNA for the CDR3: TGCAGTGCGTCCGGGACAAGGAGCTCCTACAATGAGCAGTTCTTC.

The chain employs TRBV11-2 and TRBJ2-7, with D perhaps TRBD2 (5 bases). Near its end, the DNA agrees better with TRBJ2-5, so the J call may be wrong. Germline CDR1 reads SGHAT; CDR2 reads FQNNGV. This CDR3 contains 13 residues. The CDR3: CASSFAGDETQYF. CDR3 nucleotide sequence: TGTGCCAGCAGCTTTGCGGGTGACGAGACCCAGTACTTC.

The chain couples TRBV12-3 or TRBV12-4 to TRBJ1-5; weak D call: TRBD1 (5 bases). V dropped 8 bases and J dropped 5 bases, with 16 bases sitting between them. CDR3 size: 14 residues. CDR3 sequence (DNA): TGTGCCAGCGGGCAAGGGGCAGAGTATCAGCCCCAGCATTTT. Protein product: CASGQGAEYQPQHF.

Points on this clonotype: The junction differs from germline at one of its ends, possibly a read error. The chain carries TRBV4-1 and TRBJ1-2; no clear D. The CDR3 sequence is 14 residues long. Germline V lookup: CDR1 MGHRA, CDR2 YSYEKL. Written as DNA, the CDR3 is TGCGCCAGCAGCCCTAGTGAGGGTGACTATGGCCACACCTTC. Its protein product is CASSPSEGDYGHTF.

The chain has TRBV9 and TRBJ2-5, with 8 bases that match TRBD2. This CDR3 has 15 amino acids. J was trimmed by 4 bases and V by 4 bases; bases with no gene match: 9. Germline CDR1 reads SGDLS; CDR2 reads YYNGEE. DNA for the CDR3: TGTGCCAGCAGCCCACTGGGACTAGGCCCAGAGACCCAGTACTTC. This codes for CASSPLGLGPETQYF.

CDR3 DNA: TGTGCCAGCAGCCCCGCCCCATTCTCAGATACGCAGTATTTT. Amino acids: CASSPAPFSDTQYF. This rearrangement joins TRBV9 to TRBJ2-3; no firm D call. V gave up 4 bases and J gave up 4 bases, with 13 bases separating them. CDR1 is SGDLS and CDR2 is YYNGEE in the germline V gene. The CDR3 runs to 14 residues.

This clonotype showed up just a few times. The chain employs TRBV28 and TRBJ2-2; no definite D call. This CDR3 region has 12 residues. Germline-derived CDR1 and CDR2 are MDHEN and SYDVKM. Trimming left V 8 bases short and J 5 bases short, with 9 bases between. CDR3 in DNA: TGTGCCAGCTCCCGGGTTACCGGGGAGCTGTTTTTT. Its protein is CASSRVTGELFF. The entire variable domain, with the rest obtained from reference TRBV28 and TRBJ2-2, is as follows: DVKVTQSSRYLVKRTGEKVFLECVQDMDHENMFWYRQDPGLGLRLIYFSYDVKMKEKGDIPEGYSVSREKKERFSLILESASTNQTSMYLCASSRVTGELFFGEGSRLTVL.

This clonotype has ten or more counts. The rearrangement joins TRBV20-1 to TRBJ2-7; weak D call: TRBD2 (6 bases). Germline V gene lookup returns CDR1 DFQATT and CDR2 SNEGSKA (reference sequence). Trimming removed 1 base from V and 1 base from J, with 11 bases in between. The CDR3 runs 14 residues. The CDR3 bases are TGCAGTGCTAGAGTGGGAGGACCTTCCTACGAGCAGTACTTC. Its translation: CSARVGGPSYEQYF.

This clonotype was seen at least ten times. This chain uses TRBV12-3 or TRBV12-4 with TRBJ1-2; 10 positions agree with TRBD1. With V trimmed by 6 bases and J by 6 bases, 4 bases remained unmatched. CDR3 size: 13 residues. The CDR3 loop reads CASRPGQGNGYTF. For the CDR3, the DNA is TGTGCCAGCAGACCGGGACAGGGGAATGGCTACACCTTC.

The V call is TRBV2, the J call TRBJ2-7; the D is unclear. Deletions cut 6 bases from V and 1 base from J, with 7 bases between. The length of the CDR3 is 12 residues. Germline lookup yields CDR1 SNHLY and CDR2 FYNNEI. CDR3 loop: CASRGRSYEQYF. CDR3 in DNA: TGTGCCAGCAGAGGCAGGTCCTACGAGCAGTACTTC.

The V gene is TRBV7-9, the J gene TRBJ2-3; D possibly corresponds to TRBD1 (5 bases). With 6 bases removed from V and 14 bases from J, the gap between germline ends came to 15 bases. This CDR3 is 11 amino acids long. Germline CDR1 is SEHNR and CDR2 is FQNEAQ (reference sequence). The CDR3 coding sequence is TGTGCCAGCAGTTCCGACGCCCAGGGGTATTTT. Encoded protein: CASSSDAQGYF. The full variable domain, in which reference TRBV7-9 and TRBJ2-3 provide the parts outside the CDR3, is DTGVSQNPRHKITKRGQNVTFRCDPISEHNRLYWYRQTLGQGPEFLTYFQNEAQLEKSRLLSDRFSAERPKGSFSTLEIQRTEQGDSAMYLCASSSDAQGYFGPGTRLTVL.

This rearrangement joins TRBV27 to TRBJ1-4; D is possibly TRBD1 (6 bases). V was cut by 8 bases and J by 7 bases, with 20 bases left in between. This CDR3 region has 15 residues. The germline CDR1 and CDR2 sequences are MNHEY and SMNVEV (reference sequence). The CDR3 loop is CASSSLGRGGEKLFF. The CDR3 nucleotides are TGTGCCAGCTCATCACTGGGCAGGGGAGGTGAAAAACTGTTTTTT.

In regard to this clonotype: Sequence at one end of the junction differs from germline and may be a read error. This chain uses TRBV12-3 or TRBV12-4 with TRBJ1-6, with D tentatively TRBD1 (6 bases). The length of the CDR3 is 13 residues. The CDR3 loop is CASSPTGNSLLHF. Here the CDR3 DNA reads TGTGCCAGCAGTCCAACAGGGAACTCACTCCTCCACTTT.

CDR3 nucleotide sequence: TGCGCCAGCAGCCTGGGACAGGATTACTACAATGAGCAGTTCTTC. It yields the protein CASSLGQDYYNEQFF. The chain carries TRBV5-1 and TRBJ2-1, with 8 nucleotides matching TRBD1. Germline CDR1 SGHRS, CDR2 YFSETQ. V lost 4 bases to trimming and J lost 3 bases; unmatched junction nucleotides: 6. The length of the CDR3 is 15 residues.

This clonotype has just a few counts. The CDR3 loop is CASSDLSDNEQFF. The CDR3 DNA sequence: TGTGCCAGCAGTGATCTCTCAGACAATGAGCAGTTCTTC. The chain has TRBV7-6 and TRBJ2-1; no definite D call. This CDR3 has 13 amino acids. With 6 bases removed from V and 5 bases from J, the gap between germline ends came to 11 bases. Germline CDR1 SGHVS, CDR2 FNYEAQ. Full variable domain (remainder filled in from reference TRBV7-6 and TRBJ2-1): GAGVSQSPRYKVTKRGQDVALRCDPISGHVSLYWYRQALGQGPEFLTYFNYEAQQDKSGLPNDRFSAERPEGSISTLTIQRTEQRDSAMYRCASSDLSDNEQFFGPGTRLTVL.

This chain joins TRBV2 and TRBJ2-5; D is perhaps TRBD1 (6 bases). Germline CDR1 is SNHLY and CDR2 is FYNNEI. The CDR3 sequence is 14 residues long. The ends were cut back, 7 bases at V and 3 bases at J, with 15 bases in the middle. The CDR3 DNA reads TGTGCCAGCATGGGGGCTCGGCTAAAAGAGACCCAGTACTTC. Protein product: CASMGARLKETQYF.

This clonotype was seen a single time. CDR3 bases: TGTGCCAGCAGTCCAGGGACCGAGCCTGAAGCTTTCTTT. It codes for CASSPGTEPEAFF. The chain uses TRBV27 and TRBJ1-1, with D possibly TRBD1 on 5 matching bases. Trimming stripped 5 bases from V and 6 bases from J, with 13 bases between. In germline, CDR1 is MNHEY, CDR2 SMNVEV (reference sequence). The length of the CDR3 is 13 residues.

The chain links TRBV11-2 to TRBJ2-7; no firm D call. Looked up from germline, CDR1 is SGHAT and CDR2 is FQNNGV. The CDR3 spans 13 residues. V was shortened by 7 bases and J by 7 bases, with 17 bases between the two germline ends. The CDR3 sequence: CASMRTFHDEQYF. The CDR3 coding sequence is TGTGCCAGCATGCGCACCTTTCACGATGAGCAGTACTTC.